This T cell receptor (beta chain) is from a study of shared clonotypes between healthy human individuals. In regard to this clone: As yet, its antigen is unknown.

V shed 8 bases, J shed 6 bases, and the junction held 4 bases outside the gene matches. The germline CDR1 and CDR2 sequences are GTSNPN and SVGIG (reference sequence). The CDR3 spans 12 residues. The table came from immunoSEQ multiplex PCR; TCRdb's copy has only in-frame clones and leaves some out. This table holds approximately 180,000 clones, 90% to 95% found once. General study findings and limits: Limited genetic and exposure-history diversity came from having few donors.

This TCR was recovered from a woman under 40 in good health. The chain is built from TRBV30 and TRBJ1-4; 9 positions match TRBD1. The source material was naive CD4+ T cells sorted from blood. Subset of the sample: CD45RA+ positively selected. CDR3 in DNA: TGTGCCCGGACAGGGGTGGATGAAAAACTGTTTTTT. Translation gives CARTGVDEKLFF. Variable domain in full (rest from reference TRBV30 and TRBJ1-4): SQTIHQWPATLVQPVGSPLSLECTVEGTSNPNLYWYRQAAGRGLQLLFYSVGIGQISSEVPQNLSASRPQDRQFILSSKKLLLSDSGFYLCARTGVDEKLFFGSGTQLSVL.